This passage covers 19 T cell receptor beta chains from one sample sequenced in a study of PD-1 blockade in mismatch repair-deficient tumors. Measured with immunoSEQ multiplex PCR; TCRdb has only the in-frame clones, and not every one. The sample carries around 62,000 clones, around 80% recorded once. The sequencing here drew on peripheral blood, taken 2 weeks after starting pembrolizumab. The receptors derive from an adult with mismatch repair-deficient cancer.

This chain links TRBV15 with TRBJ1-1; D is undetermined. Trimming cost V 1 base and J 4 bases, with 10 bases left between them. CDR3 length equals 14 residues. Germline loops: CDR1 LNHNV, CDR2 YYDKDF (reference sequence). CDR3: CATSRAFMGTEAFF. The CDR3 DNA reads TGTGCCACCAGCAGAGCTTTCATGGGCACTGAAGCTTTCTTT.

The J gene is TRBJ1-4, the V gene TRBV7-3; D is unresolved. Germline values: CDR1 SGHTA, CDR2 FQGTGA. The CDR3 covers 13 residues. V was clipped by 5 bases and J by 8 bases, with 12 bases between them. The CDR3 here is CASSLRPGEKLFF. Written as DNA, the CDR3 is TGTGCCAGCAGCCTACGACCTGGGGAAAAACTGTTTTTT. Full variable domain (rest looked up from reference TRBV7-3 and TRBJ1-4): GAGVSQTPSNKVTEKGKYVELRCDPISGHTALYWYRQSLGQGPEFLIYFQGTGAADDSGLPNDRFFAVRPEGSVSTLKIQRTERGDSAVYLCASSLRPGEKLFFGSGTQLSVL.

V gene TRBV7-9 combines with J gene TRBJ1-2; D gene unclear. CDR3 size: 11 residues. Trimming cost V 5 bases and J 8 bases, with 9 bases left between them. Germline lookup yields CDR1 SEHNR and CDR2 FQNEAQ (reference sequence). This CDR3 is CASSLEGGYTF. CDR3 nucleotides: TGTGCCAGCAGCCTCGAGGGAGGCTACACCTTC.

V gene TRBV15 combines with J gene TRBJ2-7, with 8 positions matching TRBD1. This CDR3 spans 15 amino acids. V lost 0 bases to trimming and J lost 6 bases; unmatched junction nucleotides: 7. CDR1 and CDR2 from the germline V gene are LNHNV and YYDKDF (reference sequence). The chain's CDR3 is CATSRDGQGFAEQYF. For the CDR3, the DNA is TGTGCCACCAGCAGAGATGGACAGGGATTCGCCGAGCAGTACTTC. The variable domain in full, completed from reference TRBV15 and TRBJ2-7, reads DAMVIQNPRYQVTQFGKPVTLSCSQTLNHNVMYWYQQKSSQAPKLLFHYYDKDFNNEADTPDNFQSRRPNTSFCFLDIRSPGLGDTAMYLCATSRDGQGFAEQYFGPGTRLTVT.

CDR3 region: CASSSGGGARTEAFF. The CDR3 nucleotides read TGTGCCAGCAGCTCTGGTGGGGGGGCGCGCACTGAAGCTTTCTTT. The chain employs TRBV5-8 and TRBJ1-1; possible D gene TRBD1, 6 bases. CDR1 is SGHTS and CDR2 is YDEGEE in the germline V gene. Deletions cut 3 bases from V and 4 bases from J, with 16 bases between. The CDR3 extends over 15 amino acids.

This clone was picked up a small number of times. The J gene is TRBJ2-3, the V gene TRBV6-5; 8 bases agree with TRBD2. CDR1 and CDR2 from the germline V gene are MNHEY and SVGAGI. V was pared by 6 bases and J by 5 bases, with 7 bases of the junction left unmatched. This CDR3 has 14 amino acids. CDR3 residues: CASRRAGVEDTQYF. The CDR3 DNA reads as TGTGCCAGCAGAAGAGCGGGAGTTGAAGATACGCAGTATTTT.

The rearrangement links TRBV11-3 to TRBJ2-1; possibly TRBD2 for D (6 bases). This CDR3 has 15 amino acids. Germline lookup yields CDR1 SGHNT and CDR2 YENEEA. Between the trimmed V and J ends, which lost 3 bases and 4 bases, there was a span of 13 bases. CDR3 protein: CASSFGGMIYNEQFF. CDR3 DNA: TGTGCCAGCAGCTTCGGCGGGATGATTTACAATGAGCAGTTCTTC.

CDR3 region: CSVALPGGGRNQPQHF. The DNA for the CDR3 is TGCAGCGTCGCTCTCCCGGGTGGGGGTCGAAATCAGCCCCAGCATTTT. V usage is TRBV29-1 and J usage is TRBJ1-5, with D possibly matching TRBD1 (5 bases). The CDR3 length is 16 residues. V dropped 6 bases and J dropped 4 bases, with 22 bases sitting between them. Germline V gives CDR1 SQVTM, CDR2 ANQGSEA.

This clone was observed a few times. The chain is built from TRBV9 and TRBJ2-2, with 8 bases that match TRBD2. With 1 base clipped from V and 2 bases from J, the junction kept 1 base outside the gene matches. The CDR3 totals 15 residues. Germline loops: CDR1 SGDLS, CDR2 YYNGEE. The CDR3 loop is CASSVTSGNTGELFF. As DNA, the CDR3 is TGTGCCAGCAGCGTAACTAGCGGAAACACCGGGGAGCTGTTTTTT.

The chain recombines TRBV5-1 with TRBJ1-2, with 12 bases lining up with TRBD1. Losses at the gene ends were 0 bases for V and 8 bases for J; bases not matched to a gene: 5. The germline gives CDR1 SGHRS, CDR2 YFSETQ. This CDR3 has 15 residues. This CDR3 reads CASSLAGTGGEGYTF. CDR3 DNA: TGCGCCAGCAGCTTGGCCGGGACAGGGGGCGAGGGCTACACCTTC. Using reference TRBV5-1 and TRBJ1-2 for the parts outside the CDR3, the full variable domain is KAGVTQTPRYLIKTRGQQVTLSCSPISGHRSVSWYQQTPGQGLQFLFEYFSETQRNKGNFPGRFSGRQFSNSRSEMNVSTLELGDSALYLCASSLAGTGGEGYTFGSGTRLTVV.

The rearrangement links TRBV27 to TRBJ2-5; TRBD2 agrees at 10 bases. The V and J ends lost 3 bases and 9 bases, in that order; junction bases with no gene match: 13. Germline loops: CDR1 MNHEY, CDR2 SMNVEV (reference sequence). The CDR3 is made up of 16 amino acids. The CDR3 DNA follows: TGTGCCAGCAGTTTTGACGCTAGCGGGAGCGTGGGCGCCCAGTACTTC. Translated: CASSFDASGSVGAQYF.

V usage is TRBV7-2 and J usage is TRBJ2-5; TRBD2 matches at 12 bases. The length of the CDR3 is 16 residues. CDR1 and CDR2 from the germline V gene are SGHTA and FQGNSA. J gave up 5 bases and V 4 bases, and 8 bases lay outside the gene matches. The CDR3 reads CASSSRTSGNVETQYF. CDR3 nucleotides: TGTGCCAGCAGCTCTCGGACTAGCGGGAACGTGGAGACCCAGTACTTC.

Here the CDR3 reads CASSSGAGNQPQHF. Written as DNA, the CDR3 is TGTGCCAGCAGTTCGGGGGCTGGCAATCAGCCCCAGCATTTT. J is TRBJ1-5 and V is TRBV6-5; tentatively, D is TRBD1 (6 bases). Trimming removed 4 bases from V and 2 bases from J, with 9 bases in between. Germline V lookup: CDR1 MNHEY, CDR2 SVGAGI. The CDR3 has 14 residues.

The gene calls are TRBV18 and TRBJ2-2; D gene ambiguous. CDR1 KGHSH and CDR2 LQKENI come from the germline V gene. V was clipped by 3 bases and J by 0 bases, with 8 bases between them. This CDR3 contains 15 residues. The chain's CDR3 is CASSPIPANTGELFF. CDR3 in DNA: TGTGCCAGCTCACCCATCCCGGCGAACACCGGGGAGCTGTTTTTT.

The rearrangement joins TRBV2 to TRBJ2-5; a weak D match, TRBD2 (6 bases). Germline V lookup: CDR1 SNHLY, CDR2 FYNNEI. The CDR3 loop spans 13 amino acids. Trimming took off 7 bases at V and 0 bases at J, with 9 bases between the two ends. As DNA, the CDR3 is TGTGCCAGCAATAGGGACTACCAAGAGACCCAGTACTTC. Its protein product is CASNRDYQETQYF. The full variable domain, in which reference TRBV2 and TRBJ2-5 provide the parts outside the CDR3, is EPEVTQTPSHQVTQMGQEVILRCVPISNHLYFYWYRQILGQKVEFLVSFYNNEISEKSEIFDDQFSVERPDGSNFTLKIRSTKLEDSAMYFCASNRDYQETQYFGPGTRLLVL.

V and J are TRBV7-2 and TRBJ1-3; D gene uncertain. Germline assignment: CDR1 SGHTA and CDR2 FQGNSA. Trimming left V 6 bases short and J 4 bases short, with 16 bases between. The length of the CDR3 is 15 residues. The CDR3 nucleotides read TGTGCCAGCAGTTCCTACGGCGTTTCGGGAAACACCATATATTTT. This gives the protein CASSSYGVSGNTIYF.

The genes are TRBV11-3 and TRBJ1-1, with D unresolved. The germline V gene has CDR1 SGHNT and CDR2 YENEEA. Trimming cost V 1 base and J 7 bases, with 10 bases left between them. This CDR3 has 13 amino acids. CDR3 residues: CASSLVYSVEAFF. The CDR3 region has the DNA TGTGCCAGCAGCTTAGTATACTCGGTTGAAGCTTTCTTT.

This clone was observed a single time. The rearrangement links TRBV7-9 to TRBJ2-2; tentative D call: TRBD2 (6 bases). The length of the CDR3 is 15 residues. Germline V gene sequence: CDR1 SEHNR, CDR2 FQNEAQ (reference sequence). Trimming cost V 6 bases and J 2 bases, with 13 bases left between them. DNA for the CDR3: TGTGCCAGCAGGGCTATGGACTACAACACCGGGGAGCTGTTTTTT. Its protein is CASRAMDYNTGELFF.

The J gene is TRBJ2-2, the V gene TRBV2, with 7 bases lining up with TRBD1. The CDR3 consists of 15 residues. The junction had 2 bases not matched to a gene; V was cut back by 4 bases and J by 0 bases. Germline V gene lookup returns CDR1 SNHLY and CDR2 FYNNEI. This CDR3 reads CASSGTGANTGELFF. CDR3 bases: TGTGCCAGCAGTGGGACAGGAGCGAACACCGGGGAGCTGTTTTTT.